This T cell receptor beta chain stems from a study of cytomegalovirus exposure and HLA in healthy donors. Per the germline V gene, CDR1 is GTSNPN and CDR2 is SVGIG (reference sequence). V lost 5 bases and J lost 1, with 9 bases in between. CDR3 size: 13 residues. The PCR had 60 Vbeta and 13 Jbeta primers. Produced via immunoSEQ multiplex PCR; TCRdb's table is partial and in-frame only. This table holds roughly 240,000 clones, 70% to 90% found once. Among the donors, all were healthy bone marrow donors. J is TRBJ1-5 and V is TRBV30; TRBD1 is a possible D gene (5 bases). Material: PBMCs. The sequence was obtained from a girl aged 2 to 9 in good health and CMV-seronegative. The CDR3 sequence is CAWGAGSNQPQHF. As DNA, the CDR3 is TGTGCCTGGGGGGCCGGCAGCAATCAGCCCCAGCATTTT.